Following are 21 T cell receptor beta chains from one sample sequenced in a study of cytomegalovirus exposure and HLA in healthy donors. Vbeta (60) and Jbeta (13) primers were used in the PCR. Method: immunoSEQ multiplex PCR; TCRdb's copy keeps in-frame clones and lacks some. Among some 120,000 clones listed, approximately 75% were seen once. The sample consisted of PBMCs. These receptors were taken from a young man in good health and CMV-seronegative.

CDR3 coding DNA: TGTGCCAGCAGCACTACTAGCGGGGGCCGGGATACGCAGTATTTT. Translated: CASSTTSGGRDTQYF. The gene calls are TRBV6-1 and TRBJ2-3; 11 bases match TRBD2. Germline lookup yields CDR1 MNHNS and CDR2 SASEGT. The V segment lost 6 bases and the J segment 6 bases; nucleotides outside the gene matches: 8. The CDR3 consists of 15 residues.

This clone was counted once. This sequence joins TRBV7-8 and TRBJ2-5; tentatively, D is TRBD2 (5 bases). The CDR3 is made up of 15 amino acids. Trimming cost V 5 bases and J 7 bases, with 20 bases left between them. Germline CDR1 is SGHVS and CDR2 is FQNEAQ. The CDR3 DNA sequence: TGTGCCAGCAGCCACCACCGAATTGCCGCGGGGACCCAGTACTTC. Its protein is CASSHHRIAAGTQYF.

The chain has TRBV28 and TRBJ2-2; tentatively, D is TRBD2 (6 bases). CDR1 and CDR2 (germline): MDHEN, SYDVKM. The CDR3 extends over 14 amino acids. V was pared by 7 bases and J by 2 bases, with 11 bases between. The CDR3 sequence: CASTRRENTGELFF. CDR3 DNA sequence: TGTGCCAGCACTCGGAGGGAAAACACCGGGGAGCTGTTTTTT.

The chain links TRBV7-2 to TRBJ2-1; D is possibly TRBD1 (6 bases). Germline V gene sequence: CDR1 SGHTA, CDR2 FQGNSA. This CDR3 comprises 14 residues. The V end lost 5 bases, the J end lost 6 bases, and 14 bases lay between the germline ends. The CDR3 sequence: CASSLRGFGNEQFF. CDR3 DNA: TGTGCCAGCAGCCTAAGGGGGTTCGGCAATGAGCAGTTCTTC.

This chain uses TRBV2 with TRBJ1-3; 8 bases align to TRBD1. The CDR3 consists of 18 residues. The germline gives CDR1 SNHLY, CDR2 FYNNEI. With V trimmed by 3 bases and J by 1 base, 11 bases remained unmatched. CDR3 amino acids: CASSEDEAGGVSGNTIYF. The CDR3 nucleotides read TGTGCCAGCAGTGAGGATGAAGCAGGGGGCGTTTCTGGAAACACCATATATTTT.

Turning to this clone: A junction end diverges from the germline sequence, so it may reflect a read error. CDR3 loop: CSSSLYGQPQHF. CDR3 bases: TGTTCCAGCAGCTTATATGGCCAGCCCCAGCATTTT. The chain employs TRBV7-9 and TRBJ1-5; no clear D gene. The germline V gene encodes CDR1 SEHNR and CDR2 FQNEAQ (reference sequence). This CDR3 spans 12 amino acids.

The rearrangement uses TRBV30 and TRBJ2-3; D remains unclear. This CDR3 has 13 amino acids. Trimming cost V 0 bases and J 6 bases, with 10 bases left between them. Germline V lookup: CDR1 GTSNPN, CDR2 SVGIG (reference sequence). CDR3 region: CAWSVATLDTQYF. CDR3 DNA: TGTGCCTGGAGTGTAGCGACGTTGGATACGCAGTATTTT.

Here the CDR3 reads CASSIGSGANVLTF. The CDR3 nucleotides are TGTGCCAGTAGTATCGGTAGTGGGGCCAACGTCCTGACTTTC. The chain is built from TRBV19 and TRBJ2-6; D gene ambiguous. Trimming removed 3 bases from V and 3 bases from J, with 6 bases in between. Germline CDR1 reads LNHDA; CDR2 reads SQIVND (reference sequence). There are 14 residues in the CDR3.

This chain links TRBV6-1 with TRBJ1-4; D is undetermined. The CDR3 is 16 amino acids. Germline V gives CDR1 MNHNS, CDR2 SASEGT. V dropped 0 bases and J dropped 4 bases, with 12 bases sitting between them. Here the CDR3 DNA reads TGTGCCAGCAGTGAAGCCTACAGAAACGATAATGAAAAACTGTTTTTT. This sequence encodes CASSEAYRNDNEKLFF.

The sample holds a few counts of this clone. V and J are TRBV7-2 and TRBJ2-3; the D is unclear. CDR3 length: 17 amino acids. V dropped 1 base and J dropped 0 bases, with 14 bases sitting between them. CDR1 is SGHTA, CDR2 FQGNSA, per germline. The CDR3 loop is CASSLDRGTVSTDTQYF. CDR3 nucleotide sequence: TGTGCCAGCAGCTTAGACCGTGGAACAGTAAGCACAGATACGCAGTATTTT.

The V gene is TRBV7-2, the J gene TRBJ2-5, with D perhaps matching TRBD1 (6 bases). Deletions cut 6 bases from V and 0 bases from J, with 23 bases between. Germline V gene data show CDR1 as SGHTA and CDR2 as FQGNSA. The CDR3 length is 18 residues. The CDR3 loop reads CASSPGQFGSWYQETQYF. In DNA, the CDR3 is TGTGCCAGCAGTCCAGGACAGTTTGGATCTTGGTACCAAGAGACCCAGTACTTC. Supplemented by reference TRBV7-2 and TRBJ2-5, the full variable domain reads GAGVSQSPSNKVTEKGKDVELRCDPISGHTALYWYRQSLGQGLEFLIYFQGNSAPDKSGLPSDRFSAERTGGSVSTLTIQRTQQEDSAVYLCASSPGQFGSWYQETQYFGPGTRLLVL.

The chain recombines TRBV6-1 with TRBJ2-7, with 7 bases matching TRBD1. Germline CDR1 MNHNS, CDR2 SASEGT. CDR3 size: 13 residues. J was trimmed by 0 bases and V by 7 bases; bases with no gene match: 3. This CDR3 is CASTGGSSYEQYF. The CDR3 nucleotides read TGTGCCAGCACAGGGGGAAGCTCCTACGAGCAGTACTTC.

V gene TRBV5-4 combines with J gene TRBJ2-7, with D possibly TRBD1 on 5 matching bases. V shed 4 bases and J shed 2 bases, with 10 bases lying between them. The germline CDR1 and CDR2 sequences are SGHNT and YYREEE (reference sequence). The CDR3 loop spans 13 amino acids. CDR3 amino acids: CASSLWGPYEQYF. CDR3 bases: TGTGCCAGCAGCCTATGGGGCCCCTACGAGCAGTACTTC.

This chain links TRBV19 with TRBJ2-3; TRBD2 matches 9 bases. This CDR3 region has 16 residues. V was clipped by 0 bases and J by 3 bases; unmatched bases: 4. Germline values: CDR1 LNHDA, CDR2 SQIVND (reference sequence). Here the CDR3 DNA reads TGTGCCAGTAGTATAGATGGCGGGGGGGCAACAGATACGCAGTATTTT. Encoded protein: CASSIDGGGATDTQYF.

The CDR3 bases are TGTGCCAGTGTAACAGGGGCAACCGGGGAGCTGTTTTTT. It yields the protein CASVTGATGELFF. The chain is built from TRBV19 and TRBJ2-2, with 7 positions matching TRBD1. Per the germline V gene, CDR1 is LNHDA and CDR2 is SQIVND (reference sequence). The length of the CDR3 is 13 residues. J gave up 5 bases and V 8 bases, and 5 bases lay outside the gene matches.

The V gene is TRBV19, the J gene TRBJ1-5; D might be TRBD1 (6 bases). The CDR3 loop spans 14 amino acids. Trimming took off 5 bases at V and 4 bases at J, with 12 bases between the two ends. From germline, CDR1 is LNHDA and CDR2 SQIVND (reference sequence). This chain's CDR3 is CASSQGIWNQPQHF. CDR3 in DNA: TGTGCCAGTAGTCAGGGGATCTGGAATCAGCCCCAGCATTTT.

The CDR3 coding sequence is TGTGCCACCAGCAGAGCCGGGTATGAGCAGTTCTTC. Protein: CATSRAGYEQFF. V and J are TRBV15 and TRBJ2-1; D uncertain. CDR1 LNHNV and CDR2 YYDKDF come from the germline V gene (reference sequence). This CDR3 is built from 12 residues. Trimming removed 1 base from V and 8 bases from J, with 6 bases in between.

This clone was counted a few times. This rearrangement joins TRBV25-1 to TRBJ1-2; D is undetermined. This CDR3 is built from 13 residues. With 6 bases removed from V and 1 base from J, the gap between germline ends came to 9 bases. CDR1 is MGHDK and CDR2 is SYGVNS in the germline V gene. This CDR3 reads CASRVDNNYGYTF. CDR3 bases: TGTGCCAGCAGAGTAGACAATAACTATGGCTACACCTTC.

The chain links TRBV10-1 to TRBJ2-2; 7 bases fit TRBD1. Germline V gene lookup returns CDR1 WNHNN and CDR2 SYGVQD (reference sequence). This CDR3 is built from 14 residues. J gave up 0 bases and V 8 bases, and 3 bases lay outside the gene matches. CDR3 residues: CASRDSSNTGELFF. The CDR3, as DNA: TGCGCCAGCCGGGACAGTTCGAACACCGGGGAGCTGTTTTTT.

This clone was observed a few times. In nucleotides, the CDR3 is TGTGCCAGCATGTTGGCGGGGGCAGATACGCAGTATTTT. Translation: CASMLAGADTQYF. The genes are TRBV6-5 and TRBJ2-3; 7 positions match TRBD2. CDR1 is MNHEY, CDR2 SVGAGI, per germline. The CDR3 has 13 residues. The ends lost 7 bases at V and 4 bases at J; junction bases unmatched: 5.

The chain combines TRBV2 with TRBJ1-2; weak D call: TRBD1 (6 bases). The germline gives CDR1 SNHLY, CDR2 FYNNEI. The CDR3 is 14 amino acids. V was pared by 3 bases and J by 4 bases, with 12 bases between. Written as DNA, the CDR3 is TGTGCCAGCAGTGACCCAGGGGTTGCCTATGGCTACACCTTC. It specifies CASSDPGVAYGYTF.